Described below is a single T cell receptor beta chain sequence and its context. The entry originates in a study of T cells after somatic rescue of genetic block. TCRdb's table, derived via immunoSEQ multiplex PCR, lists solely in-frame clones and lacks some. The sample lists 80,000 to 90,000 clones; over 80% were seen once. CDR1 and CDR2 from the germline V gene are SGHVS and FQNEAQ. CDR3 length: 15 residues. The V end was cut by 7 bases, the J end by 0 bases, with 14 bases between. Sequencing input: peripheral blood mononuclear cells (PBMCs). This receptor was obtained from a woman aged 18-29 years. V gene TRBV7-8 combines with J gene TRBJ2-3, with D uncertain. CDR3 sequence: CASTGALLSTDTQYF. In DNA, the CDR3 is TGTGCCAGCACCGGAGCCCTCCTTAGCACAGATACGCAGTATTTT.